This T cell receptor (beta chain) comes out of a study of response to subunit inactivated influenza vaccine. Each CDR3 protein gets one entry after TCRdb re-called the RT-PCR reads with MiXCR. The sample comprises about 540,000 distinct CDR3 sequences, approximately 22% of which are singletons, and approximately 3% rests with the top ten. There are a few counts of this clonotype. The CDR3 extends over 17 amino acids. V gave up 0 bases and J gave up 5 bases; unmatched junction bases: 7. Germline assignment: CDR1 LNHNV and CDR2 YYDKDF (reference sequence). These records were also assigned to another study, of T cells expressing NK-cell markers. According to that study: UMI-tagged 5'RACE template switching yielded the TCR beta cDNA.

The receptor was derived from a man aged 45-65 years who received an inactivated influenza vaccine. This sample comprised CD4+ T cells sorted from PBMCs, obtained 11 to 12 days after vaccination. V gene TRBV15 combines with J gene TRBJ2-5; 12 bases are shared with TRBD2. In DNA form, the CDR3 reads TGTGCCACCAGCAGAGATCTCGGACTAGCGGGAAGGGAGACCCAGTACTTC. It encodes CATSRDLGLAGRETQYF.